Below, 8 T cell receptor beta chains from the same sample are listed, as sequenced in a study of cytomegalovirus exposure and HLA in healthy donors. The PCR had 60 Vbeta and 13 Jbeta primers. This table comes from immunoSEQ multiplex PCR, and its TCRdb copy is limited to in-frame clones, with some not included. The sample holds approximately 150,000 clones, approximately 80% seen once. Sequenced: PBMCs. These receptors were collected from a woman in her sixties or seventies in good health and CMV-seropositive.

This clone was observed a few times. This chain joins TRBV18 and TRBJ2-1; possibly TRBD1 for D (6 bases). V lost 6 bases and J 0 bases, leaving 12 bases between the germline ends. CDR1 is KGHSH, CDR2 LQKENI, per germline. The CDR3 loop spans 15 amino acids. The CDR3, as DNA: TGTGCCAGCTCGCACGGACAGCCCTCCTACAATGAGCAGTTCTTC. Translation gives CASSHGQPSYNEQFF.

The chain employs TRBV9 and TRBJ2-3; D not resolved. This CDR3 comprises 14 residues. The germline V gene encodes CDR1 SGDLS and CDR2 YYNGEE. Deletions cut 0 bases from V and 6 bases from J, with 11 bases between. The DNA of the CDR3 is TGTGCCAGCAGCGTAGATGTAGTTTTCGATACGCAGTATTTT. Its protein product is CASSVDVVFDTQYF.

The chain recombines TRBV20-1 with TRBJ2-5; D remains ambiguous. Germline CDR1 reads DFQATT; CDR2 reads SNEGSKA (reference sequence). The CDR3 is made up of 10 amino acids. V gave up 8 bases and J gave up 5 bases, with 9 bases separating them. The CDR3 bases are TGCAGTCCCTTCGGGGAGACCCAGTACTTC. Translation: CSPFGETQYF.

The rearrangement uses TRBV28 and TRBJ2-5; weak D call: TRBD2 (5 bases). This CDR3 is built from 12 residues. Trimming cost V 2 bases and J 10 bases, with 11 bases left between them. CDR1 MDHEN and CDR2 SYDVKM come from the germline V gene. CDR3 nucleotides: TGTGCCAGCAGTTTAGGGGTCCGGGGCCAGTACTTC. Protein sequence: CASSLGVRGQYF.

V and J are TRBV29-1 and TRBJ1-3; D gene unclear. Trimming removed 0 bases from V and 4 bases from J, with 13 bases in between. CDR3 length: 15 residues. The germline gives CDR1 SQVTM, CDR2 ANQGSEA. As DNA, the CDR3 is TGCAGCGTTGAAGATCGGAGGAGGACCGGAAACACCATATATTTT. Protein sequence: CSVEDRRRTGNTIYF. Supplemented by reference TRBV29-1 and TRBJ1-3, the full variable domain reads SAVISQKPSRDICQRGTSLTIQCQVDSQVTMMFWYRQQPGQSLTLIATANQGSEATYESGFVIDKFPISRPNLTFSTLTVSNMSPEDSSIYLCSVEDRRRTGNTIYFGEGSWLTVV.

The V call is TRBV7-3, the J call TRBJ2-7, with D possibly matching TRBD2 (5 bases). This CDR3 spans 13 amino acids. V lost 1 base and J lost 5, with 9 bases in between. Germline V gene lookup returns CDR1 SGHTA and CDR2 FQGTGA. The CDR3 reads CASSLSQTNEQYF. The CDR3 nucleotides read TGTGCCAGCAGCTTAAGTCAGACTAACGAGCAGTACTTC.

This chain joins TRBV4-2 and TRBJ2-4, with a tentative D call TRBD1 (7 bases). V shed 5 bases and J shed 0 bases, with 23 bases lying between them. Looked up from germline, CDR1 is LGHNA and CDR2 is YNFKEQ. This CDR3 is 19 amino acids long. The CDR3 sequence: CASSKTTGRPTLAKNIQYF. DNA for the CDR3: TGTGCCAGCAGCAAAACGACAGGGAGGCCAACTCTAGCCAAAAACATTCAGTACTTC.

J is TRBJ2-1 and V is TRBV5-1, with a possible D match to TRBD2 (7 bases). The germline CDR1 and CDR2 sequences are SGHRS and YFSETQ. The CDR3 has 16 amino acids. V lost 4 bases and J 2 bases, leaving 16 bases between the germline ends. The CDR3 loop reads CASSQGGGLAYNEQFF. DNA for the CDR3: TGCGCCAGCAGCCAAGGGGGGGGTTTAGCCTACAATGAGCAGTTCTTC.